The rows below give T cell receptor beta chains drawn from one sample of a study of cytomegalovirus exposure and HLA in healthy donors. Sequenced by immunoSEQ multiplex PCR; TCRdb stores in-frame clones only, minus some. The sample records some 120,000 clones, 80% being singletons. Sample: PBMCs. All receptors derive from a man aged 40-49 years in good health and CMV-seronegative. Each CDR3 is given with its conserved first and last residue. A D gene is named only where the DNA matches it firmly. The size entry is marked missing in some rows and otherwise reads once, few, many or a size class.

TRBV19	-	TRBJ1-5	-	CASSIQGGNQPQHF	TGTGCCAGTAGTATTCAAGGGGGCAATCAGCCCCAGCATTTT
TRBV30	TRBD1	TRBJ1-1	few	CAWLGQGRTEAFF	TGTGCCTGGCTGGGACAGGGGCGCACTGAAGCTTTCTTT
TRBV11-2	-	TRBJ2-7	-	CASSLAGVAAYYEQYF	TGTGCCAGCAGCTTAGCTGGGGTAGCGGCTTACTACGAGCAGTACTTC
TRBV4-1	TRBD1	TRBJ1-5	-	CASSQLAGQPINQPQHF	TGCGCCAGCAGCCAACTCGCGGGACAGCCAATCAATCAGCCCCAGCATTTT
TRBV9	-	TRBJ2-3	few	CASSVDLDTQYF	TGTGCCAGCAGCGTAGATCTAGATACGCAGTATTTT
TRBV2	-	TRBJ2-1	-	CASSVVNEQFF	TGTGCCAGCAGTGTCGTCAATGAGCAGTTCTTC
TRBV28	-	TRBJ2-3	-	CASSWGGKPLTSTDTQYF	TGTGCCAGCAGTTGGGGGGGCAAACCTCTAACTAGCACAGATACGCAGTATTTT
TRBV30	-	TRBJ2-1	-	CAWSPGVYEFF	TGTGCCTGGAGCCCCGGGGTTTATGAGTTCTTC
TRBV19	TRBD1	TRBJ1-2	once	CASQSPDRGPYGYTF	TGTGCCAGTCAAAGTCCGGACAGGGGCCCCTATGGCTACACCTTC
TRBV11-2	-	TRBJ1-1	-	CASIFTTGVEAFF	TGTGCCAGCATCTTTACCACGGGTGTTGAAGCTTTCTTT
TRBV6-6	-	TRBJ1-2	-	CASSAPAQGNGYTF	TGTGCCAGCAGCGCCCCGGCCCAGGGGAATGGCTACACCTTC
TRBV19	-	TRBJ2-5	few	CASTQGRGGETQYF	TGTGCCAGTACCCAGGGTAGAGGGGGAGAGACCCAGTACTTC
TRBV6-1	TRBD2	TRBJ2-1	-	CASSGGLAGDNEQFF	TGTGCCAGCAGTGGGGGACTAGCGGGGGACAATGAGCAGTTCTTC
TRBV6-5	TRBD1	TRBJ1-1	-	CASSYGTGAEAFF	TGTGCCAGCAGTTACGGGACAGGGGCTGAAGCTTTCTTT
TRBV19	TRBD1	TRBJ2-7	once	CASSKGQGAYEQYF	TGTGCCAGTAGTAAGGGACAGGGAGCCTACGAGCAGTACTTC
TRBV7-2	-	TRBJ1-1	-	CASSLVSGLNTEAFF	TGTGCCAGCAGCTTAGTATCAGGCTTGAACACTGAAGCTTTCTTT
TRBV6-5	-	TRBJ2-7	-	CASSPTGSYEQYF	TGTGCCAGCAGTCCGACGGGCTCCTACGAGCAGTACTTC
TRBV6-5	TRBD2	TRBJ2-1	-	CASSYSRASGSNEQFF	TGTGCCAGCAGTTACTCGCGAGCTAGCGGGAGTAATGAGCAGTTCTTC
TRBV11-3	-	TRBJ2-1	-	CASSLTSSYNEQFF	TGTGCCAGCAGCTTAACCAGCTCCTACAATGAGCAGTTCTTC
TRBV27	-	TRBJ2-7	-	CASSFGAGDSYEQYF	TGTGCCAGCAGTTTTGGGGCAGGGGATTCCTACGAGCAGTACTTC
TRBV28	TRBD1	TRBJ2-6	-	CASSPPGGAESGANVLTF	TGTGCCAGCAGCCCACCAGGGGGCGCCGAATCTGGGGCCAACGTCCTGACTTTC
TRBV6-1	-	TRBJ2-6	-	CATWDWAGANVLTF	TGTGCCACCTGGGACTGGGCTGGGGCCAACGTCCTGACTTTC
TRBV18	TRBD1	TRBJ1-3	-	CASSLGQGENTIYF	TGTGCCAGCTCCCTTGGACAGGGAGAAAACACCATATATTTT
TRBV6-5	TRBD1	TRBJ2-2	-	CASFDRGQNGELFF	TGTGCCAGTTTTGACAGGGGGCAGAACGGGGAGCTGTTTTTT
TRBV19	-	TRBJ1-2	-	CASSMDNRPRGYTF	TGTGCCAGTTCGATGGACAACCGCCCTCGGGGCTACACCTTC
TRBV27	-	TRBJ1-2	-	CASSLEAGYGYTF	TGTGCCAGCAGTTTAGAGGCCGGCTATGGCTACACCTTC
TRBV5-1	-	TRBJ1-1	-	CASSTGGDSYTEAFF	TGCGCCAGCAGCACCGGAGGGGACTCCTACACTGAAGCTTTCTTT
TRBV4-1	-	TRBJ2-5	-	CASSQGPRGGETQYF	TGCGCCAGCAGCCAAGGTCCGCGCGGGGGCGAGACCCAGTACTTC
TRBV30	TRBD2	TRBJ2-7	few	CAWSLAGSSYEQYF	TGTGCCTGGAGCTTAGCGGGAAGCTCCTACGAGCAGTACTTC
TRBV7-2	TRBD1	TRBJ2-7	-	CASSTTGFSYEQYF	TGTGCCAGCAGCACGACAGGGTTCTCCTACGAGCAGTACTTC
TRBV7-2	TRBD2	TRBJ2-5	-	CASSLGLAGQETQYF	TGTGCCAGCAGCTTGGGACTAGCGGGACAAGAGACCCAGTACTTC
TRBV5-1	-	TRBJ2-3	-	CASSLVGPVDADTQYF	TGCGCCAGCAGCTTGGTGGGGCCGGTGGACGCAGATACGCAGTATTTT
TRBV10-3	TRBD2	TRBJ2-3	-	CAISAGTSGGSTDTQYF	TGTGCCATCAGTGCGGGGACTAGCGGCGGTAGCACAGATACGCAGTATTTT
TRBV7-2	-	TRBJ1-4	-	CASSLERTRGKLFF	TGTGCCAGCAGCTTAGAAAGAACACGAGGAAAACTGTTTTTT
TRBV28	-	TRBJ2-2	-	CASSLVTSNTGELFF	TGTGCCAGCAGTTTGGTGACTTCCAACACCGGGGAGCTGTTTTTT
TRBV28	TRBD2	TRBJ2-1	-	CASSLAAGGYYNEQFF	TGTGCCAGCAGTTTAGCAGCGGGGGGATATTACAATGAGCAGTTCTTC
TRBV5-6	-	TRBJ2-1	-	CASSFVSAGRYNEQFF	TGTGCCAGCAGCTTTGTTTCGGCAGGGAGGTACAATGAGCAGTTCTTC
TRBV4-1	TRBD1	TRBJ1-1	-	CASSQYPKTGGPTTEAFF	TGCGCCAGCAGCCAGTACCCTAAGACAGGGGGCCCGACCACTGAAGCTTTCTTT
TRBV28	-	TRBJ1-2	-	CASSSGGGSYGYTF	TGTGCCAGCAGTTCGGGGGGCGGGTCCTATGGCTACACCTTC
TRBV7-9	-	TRBJ1-1	-	CAATPPGGPTEAFF	TGTGCCGCCACACCACCCGGGGGGCCAACTGAAGCTTTCTTT
TRBV4-1	TRBD2	TRBJ2-3	-	CASSQDSGRAWGTDTQYF	TGCGCCAGCAGCCAAGATAGCGGGAGGGCCTGGGGCACAGATACGCAGTATTTT
TRBV29-1	TRBD1	TRBJ1-1	few	CSATGGLNTEAFF	TGCAGCGCTACAGGGGGATTAAACACTGAAGCTTTCTTT
TRBV30	TRBD2	TRBJ2-5	-	CAWGGWTSGSSGGTQYF	TGTGCCTGGGGAGGCTGGACTAGCGGGAGCTCGGGGGGGACCCAGTACTTC
TRBV7-6	-	TRBJ2-5	-	CASSLEGQGLQETQYF	TGTGCCAGCAGCTTAGAGGGGCAGGGCCTCCAGGAGACCCAGTACTTC
TRBV2	TRBD2	TRBJ2-7	-	CASSPGRASYEQYF	TGTGCCAGCAGTCCGGGGAGGGCTTCCTACGAGCAGTACTTC
TRBV7-9	-	TRBJ1-2	-	CASSGGDPWSYGYTF	TGTGCCAGCAGCGGGGGGGACCCCTGGAGCTATGGCTACACCTTC
TRBV7-9	-	TRBJ2-6	-	CASSPGGHSGANVLTF	TGTGCCAGCAGCCCAGGAGGCCACTCTGGGGCCAACGTCCTGACTTTC
TRBV5-6	-	TRBJ1-4	few	CASSLLGAGEKLFF	TGTGCCAGCAGCTTGTTGGGGGCTGGTGAAAAACTGTTTTTT
TRBV5-4	TRBD2	TRBJ2-5	-	CASSLTAGGKGTQYF	TGTGCCAGCAGCTTGACGGCGGGGGGAAAAGGGACCCAGTACTTC
TRBV10-3	-	TRBJ2-3	-	CAISLLRGSSTDTQYF	TGTGCCATCAGCCTACTTCGGGGGTCTAGCACAGATACGCAGTATTTT
TRBV5-1	TRBD2	TRBJ2-5	-	CASSYGMGLAGPDQETQYF	TGCGCCAGCAGCTATGGCATGGGACTAGCGGGGCCCGACCAAGAGACCCAGTACTTC
TRBV2	-	TRBJ2-1	-	CASSVSSFGNEQFF	TGTGCCAGCAGTGTTTCTAGCTTTGGCAATGAGCAGTTCTTC
TRBV2	-	TRBJ2-7	-	CASMAGTYEQYF	TGTGCCAGCATGGCAGGGACCTACGAGCAGTACTTC
TRBV18	-	TRBJ2-7	-	CASSPSPEEGNEQYF	TGTGCCAGCTCACCATCCCCCGAGGAAGGTAACGAGCAGTACTTC